This T cell receptor beta chain was identified in a study of T cell responses to AZD1222 COVID-19 vaccine. Regarding the study as a whole: White British ancestry dominated among donors, who included more females, and clonal diversity was possibly underestimated. Reportedly, nearly half of unique spike TCRs recognized epitopes outside B.1.351/B.1.1.7 mutations. Spike-specific TCRs gained breadth and depth after people received two AZD1222 doses.

Using immunoSEQ multiplex PCR, the repertoire was profiled, and TCRdb retains in-frame clones only, with some absent. The profile shows some 150,000 clones, about 91% of them singletons. CDR1 and CDR2 (germline): KGHDR, SFDVKD. The CDR3 totals 15 residues. After removal of 4 bases from V and 5 bases from J, the junction contained 8 bases not matched to a gene. On this clone itself: Antigen: not known.

This chain uses TRBV24-1 with TRBJ2-7; 9 nucleotides align to TRBD2. The origin of this receptor is an adult in good health. Sequences were derived from peripheral blood, sampled on day 0 of MenACWY control vaccination. The CDR3 sequence is CATSDRRGGFDEQYF. The CDR3 DNA sequence: TGTGCCACCAGTGACCGGCGGGGGGGCTTTGACGAGCAGTACTTC.